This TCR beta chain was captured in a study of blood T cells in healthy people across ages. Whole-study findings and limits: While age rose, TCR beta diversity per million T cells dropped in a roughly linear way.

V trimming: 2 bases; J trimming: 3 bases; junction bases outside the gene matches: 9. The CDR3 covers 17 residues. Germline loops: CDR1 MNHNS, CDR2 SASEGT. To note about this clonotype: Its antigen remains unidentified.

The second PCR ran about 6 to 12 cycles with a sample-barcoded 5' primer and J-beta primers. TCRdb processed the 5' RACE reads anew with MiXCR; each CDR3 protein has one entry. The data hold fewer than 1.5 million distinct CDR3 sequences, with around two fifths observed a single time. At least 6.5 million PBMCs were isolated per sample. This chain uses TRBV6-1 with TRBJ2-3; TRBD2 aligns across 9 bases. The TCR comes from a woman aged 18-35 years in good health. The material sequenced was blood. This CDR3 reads CASSESPAGGGTDTQYF. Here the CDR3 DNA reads TGTGCCAGCAGTGAATCTCCAGCGGGAGGTGGAACAGATACGCAGTATTTT.